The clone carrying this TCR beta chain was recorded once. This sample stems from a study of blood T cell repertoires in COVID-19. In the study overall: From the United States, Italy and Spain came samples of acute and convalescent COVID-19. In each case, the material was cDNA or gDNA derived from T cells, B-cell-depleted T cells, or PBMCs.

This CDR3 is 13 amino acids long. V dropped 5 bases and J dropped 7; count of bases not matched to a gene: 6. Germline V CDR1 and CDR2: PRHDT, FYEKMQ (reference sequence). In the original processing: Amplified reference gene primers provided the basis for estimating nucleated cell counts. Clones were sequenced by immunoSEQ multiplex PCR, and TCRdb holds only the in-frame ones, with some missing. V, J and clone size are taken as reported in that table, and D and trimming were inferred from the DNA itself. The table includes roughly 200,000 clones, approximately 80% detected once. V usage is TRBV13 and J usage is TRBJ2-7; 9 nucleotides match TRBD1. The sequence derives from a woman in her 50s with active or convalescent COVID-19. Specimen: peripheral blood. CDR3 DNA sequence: TGTGCCAGCAGCCTAACAGGGGGCCGGGAGCAGTACTTC. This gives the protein CASSLTGGREQYF.